Here is one T cell receptor beta chain with its context. Its recognized antigen is unknown. No per-base quality is available; no much larger clone lies one base away. TCR CDR3 regions were amplified from genomic DNA by multiplex PCR using the deep immunoSEQ assay. Extracted genomic DNA from each cell subset was distributed evenly across all wells of several immunoSEQ 96-well plates, and each plate was treated as a replicate. For sorted subsets, each replicate PCR was loaded with about 200 ng genomic DNA, equivalent to roughly 30,000 T cell genomes. Purified libraries were measured with a Qubit 3.0 fluorometer, size-checked on a Bioanalyzer 2100, and measured again with the KAPA Library Quantification kit. Each immunoSEQ 96-well plate was sequenced on its own single-read 150-cycle Illumina NextSeq 550 flow cell. Per the source publication's procedure: Because the immunoSEQ output held only junctional sequences and lacked quality scores, the filtering could not match the filtering applied to full-length reads. To assign V/J genes and CDR3, sequences were annotated against IMGT germline references using PyIR, a Python wrapper for IgBLAST v1.9. Reads were removed for weak V/J assignments (E-value above 1e-6), missing CDR3, stop codons, out-of-frame junctions, or ambiguous translated residues. A V3J clonotype was defined by an identical inferred V gene, J gene, and CDR3 amino acid sequence. To compute the percentage overlap between repertoires, the number of shared unique clonotypes was divided by the size of the smaller repertoire. Richness of each repertoire was evaluated using RTK rarefaction, the Chao1 estimator, and Recon v2.1 estimates of unobserved clonotypes. OLGA was used to compute generation probabilities for all TCRbeta clonotypes that the gDNA method yielded from several donors. The immuneACCESS repertoire file appears here via TCRdb, limited to in-frame rearrangements. These files lack a portion of the clones; in checked studies, under half of the deficit traces to unresolved V genes, and the cause of the others is not known. D and trimming come from the DNA, and the V and J calls and clone size come from that table. Counted in this sample were 2,100,000 or so clones; under 97% of them appeared once. The ten top clones hold over 0.1% of the sample.

The donors were healthy, HIV-negative adults who had no recently reported acute infections or vaccinations. Every donor was a Caucasian adult living in Nashville, Tennessee, USA. Magnetic negative selection was used to enrich CD4+ T cells, after which naive cells were positively selected on CD45RA and the negative fraction became the memory subset. Blood was collected by leukapheresis, and PBMCs were isolated by Ficoll-Histopaque density gradient centrifugation and then cryopreserved in liquid nitrogen vapor phase. Analytical flow cytometry was used to check the purity and quantity of every magnetically sorted T cell population. Genomic DNA was isolated from every sorted fraction and measured by UV absorbance on a Nanodrop 2000c. This entry comes from a study of shared clonotypes between healthy human individuals (dated by TCRdb to about 2020). A note on the overall study: The cohort included a few men and a couple of women between 18 and 49 years of age. Each donor's leukapheresis produced roughly between roughly 0.85 and 9 billion PBMCs. For each donor, CD4 naive and CD4 memory were each run on three plates, CD8 naive on two plates, and CD8 memory on one plate. The study deeply sequenced blood TCR repertoires of five healthy adults to estimate repertoire size and the extent of clonotype sharing between individuals. To increase sequencing depth and limit assay-specific biases, different laboratories used diverse techniques to prepare libraries and sequence TCR repertoires. The investigation overall reported the following: Based on pairwise subsampling, the degree of clonotype sharing among donors was expected to be affected by sequencing depth. Higher generation probabilities were observed for clonotypes shared by all four sorted-subset donors than for non-shared clonotypes. Rarefaction of sorted-subset datasets indicated incomplete sequencing despite the large sequencing depth. Sharing across a handful of donors was observed for about 5% of naive CD4, 3% to 3.5% of naive CD8, roughly 2.4% of memory CD4, and about 0.38% of memory CD8 clonotypes. Because the study included only a small number of donors, the genetic and exposure-history diversity represented was limited. Sampling was restricted to blood, and TCR repertoires in tissues likely differ from the TCR repertoires found in blood. Estimated clonotype richness was generally larger for naive than for memory subsets.

The junction carries 20 bases between V and J, which are trimmed by 7 bases and 5 bases respectively. From its cysteine to its phenylalanine, the CDR3 spans 16 amino acids. Only the CDR3 part of the read is kept: 48 bases, read in frame from the first base. CDR1 and CDR2 were assigned from the germline V gene (reference sequence) as SEHNR and FQNEAQ. The sequenced sample consisted of naive CD4+ T cells sorted from blood. In the paper's terms, the cell subset or site label means: CD45RA+ positively selected. This clonotype originated in a man younger than 35 in good health. In this chain, TRBV7-9 is recombined with TRBJ2-2; the D region possibly corresponds to TRBD1 (6 bases align). The bases are TGTGCCAGCACCCAGCGGACAGAGGGCGTAACCGGGGAGCTGTTTTTT. The translation is CASTQRTEGVTGELFF.